This entry concerns a single T cell receptor beta chain. The antigen is not known. These data belong to a study of type 1 regulatory T cells. Study information: T-allo10 is a Tr1-enriched, alloantigen-specific CD4 T cell product made in vitro. Study-wide results and caveats: Type 1 regulatory T cells had a more restricted TCR repertoire than non-type 1 regulatory T cells.

The CDR3 spans 11 residues. Germline V gives CDR1 MRHNA, CDR2 SNTAGT. The V segment lost 6 bases and the J segment 6 bases; nucleotides outside the gene matches: 0. TCRdb re-called the reads with MiXCR, one entry per CDR3 protein. The data contain under 85,000 distinct CDR3 sequences, more than 45% of them seen just once; the ten biggest clones take up about 2%. This chain links TRBV6-4 with TRBJ2-3; 7 positions agree with TRBD2. Material for sequencing was cultured non-Tr1 T cells, either the whole culture or a sorted T cell fraction (not recorded which). The sequence derives from a human donor in good health. The CDR3 sequence is CASSGGDTQYF. CDR3 nucleotides: TGTGCCAGCAGCGGGGGGGATACGCAGTATTTT.